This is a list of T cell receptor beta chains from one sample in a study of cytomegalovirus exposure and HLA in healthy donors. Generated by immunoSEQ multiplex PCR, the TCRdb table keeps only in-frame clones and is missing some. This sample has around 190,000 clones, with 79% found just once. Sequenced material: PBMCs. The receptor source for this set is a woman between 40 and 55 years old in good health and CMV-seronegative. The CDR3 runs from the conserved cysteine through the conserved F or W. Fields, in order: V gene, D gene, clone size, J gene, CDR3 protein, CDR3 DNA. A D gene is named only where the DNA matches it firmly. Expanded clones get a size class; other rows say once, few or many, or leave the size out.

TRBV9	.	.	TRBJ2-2	CASSVGPVGANTGELFF	TGTGCCAGCAGCGTAGGCCCCGTGGGCGCGAACACCGGGGAGCTGTTTTTT
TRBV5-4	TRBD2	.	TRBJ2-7	CASSPGLGGSPYEQYF	TGTGCCAGCAGCCCGGGACTAGGAGGTTCCCCCTACGAGCAGTACTTC
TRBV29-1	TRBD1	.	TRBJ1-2	CSVERRAGGDGYTF	TGCAGCGTTGAAAGGAGGGCAGGGGGAGACGGCTACACCTTC
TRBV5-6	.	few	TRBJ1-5	CASSSELGDQPQHF	TGTGCCAGCAGCTCCGAGCTCGGGGATCAGCCCCAGCATTTT
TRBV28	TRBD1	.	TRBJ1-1	CASRTGVTEAFF	TGTGCCAGCAGAACAGGGGTCACTGAAGCTTTCTTT
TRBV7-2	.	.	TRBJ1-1	CASSGRQSTEAFF	TGTGCCAGCAGCGGCCGACAGAGCACTGAAGCTTTCTTT
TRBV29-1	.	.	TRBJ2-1	CSVEGGWRGNYNEQFF	TGCAGCGTTGAGGGGGGTTGGAGGGGAAATTACAATGAGCAGTTCTTC
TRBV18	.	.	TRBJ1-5	CASSRTGSHQPQHF	TGTGCCAGCTCCCGCACAGGGTCTCATCAGCCCCAGCATTTT
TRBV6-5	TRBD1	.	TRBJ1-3	CASSITGGGGNTIYF	TGTGCCAGCAGTATTACAGGGGGCGGTGGAAACACCATATATTTT
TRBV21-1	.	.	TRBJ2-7	CASSRLAGVNEQYF	TGTGCCAGCAGCAGACTAGCGGGAGTGAACGAGCAGTACTTC
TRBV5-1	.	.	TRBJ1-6	CASSLSGTDNSPLHF	TGCGCCAGCAGCTTGTCGGGGACTGATAATTCACCCCTCCACTTT
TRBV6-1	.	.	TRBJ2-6	CASSEDSSGANVLTF	TGTGCCAGCAGTGAGGACAGCTCTGGGGCCAACGTCCTGACTTTC
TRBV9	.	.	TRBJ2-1	CASSVSIGLPPHNEQFF	TGTGCCAGCAGCGTAAGTATTGGACTTCCCCCTCACAATGAGCAGTTCTTC
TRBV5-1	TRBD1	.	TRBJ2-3	CASSLTLHRGQDTQYF	TGCGCCAGCAGCTTGACTCTACACAGGGGCCAAGATACGCAGTATTTT
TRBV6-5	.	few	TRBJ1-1	CASRETVNTEAFF	TGTGCCAGCAGAGAGACAGTGAACACTGAAGCTTTCTTT
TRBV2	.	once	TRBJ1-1	CASSPRDPTEAFF	TGTGCCAGCAGCCCCCGGGATCCCACTGAAGCTTTCTTT
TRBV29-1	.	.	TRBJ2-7	CSVEVVPYEQYF	TGCAGCGTTGAAGTCGTTCCCTACGAGCAGTACTTC
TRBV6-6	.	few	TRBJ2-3	CASSYLGPRSDTQYF	TGTGCCAGCAGTTACCTGGGCCCCCGGTCGGATACGCAGTATTTT
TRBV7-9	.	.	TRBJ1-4	CASSYRATNEKLFF	TGTGCCAGCAGCTATAGAGCAACTAATGAAAAACTGTTTTTT
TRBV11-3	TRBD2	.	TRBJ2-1	CASSPSGSSYNEQFF	TGTGCCAGCAGCCCCAGCGGGAGCTCCTACAATGAGCAGTTCTTC
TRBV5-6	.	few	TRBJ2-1	CASSADYEQFF	TGTGCCAGCAGCGCCGACTATGAGCAGTTCTTC
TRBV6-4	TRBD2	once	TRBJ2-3	CASSRLAGGGGTDTQYF	TGTGCCAGCAGCCGACTAGCGGGAGGAGGCGGCACAGATACGCAGTATTTT
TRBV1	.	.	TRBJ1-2	CTSSMGGAAWWYGYTF	TGCACCAGCAGTATGGGTGGAGCGGCCTGGTGGTATGGCTACACCTTC
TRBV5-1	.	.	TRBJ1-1	CASSRTDGFNTEAFF	TGCGCCAGCAGCCGGACTGACGGGTTCAACACTGAAGCTTTCTTT
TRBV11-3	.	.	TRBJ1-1	CASSGRVWGSGNTEAFF	TGTGCCAGCAGCGGGAGGGTTTGGGGGAGTGGGAACACTGAAGCTTTCTTT
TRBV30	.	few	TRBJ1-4	CALDSNNEKLFF	TGTGCCCTCGACAGTAACAATGAAAAACTGTTTTTT
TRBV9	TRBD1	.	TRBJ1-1	CASSSRLRRGLNNGDTEAFF	TGTGCCAGCAGCTCACGGTTACGGAGGGGGCTAAATAATGGGGACACTGAAGCTTTCTTT
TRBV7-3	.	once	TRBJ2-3	CASSPALGGDTQYF	TGTGCCAGCAGCCCCGCTCTAGGAGGAGATACGCAGTATTTT
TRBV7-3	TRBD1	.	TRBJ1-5	CASSQTGEQAQHF	TGTGCCAGCAGCCAGACAGGGGAACAAGCCCAGCATTTT
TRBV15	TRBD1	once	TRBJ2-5	CATSRTGTGGLQETQYF	TGTGCCACCAGCAGAACGGGGACAGGGGGCCTCCAAGAGACCCAGTACTTC
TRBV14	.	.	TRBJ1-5	CASSLTGNQPQHF	TGTGCCAGCAGCCTGACAGGTAATCAGCCCCAGCATTTT
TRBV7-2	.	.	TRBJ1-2	CASSWDIRGYTF	TGTGCCAGCAGCTGGGACATTCGTGGCTACACCTTC
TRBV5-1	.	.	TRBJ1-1	CASSLDKGPSHMNTEAFF	TGCGCCAGCAGCTTGGACAAGGGGCCATCCCACATGAACACTGAAGCTTTCTTT
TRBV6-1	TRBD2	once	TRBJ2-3	CASSEGGRGADTQYF	TGTGCCAGCAGTGAAGGCGGGAGGGGAGCAGATACGCAGTATTTT
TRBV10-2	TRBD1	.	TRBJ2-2	CASRLDRADGELFF	TGCGCCAGCAGACTAGACAGGGCGGACGGGGAGCTGTTTTTT
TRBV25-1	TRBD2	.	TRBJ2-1	CASSEGLAQIYNEQFF	TGTGCCAGCAGTGAGGGACTAGCCCAAATATACAATGAGCAGTTCTTC
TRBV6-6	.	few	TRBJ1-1	CASSYPSDRGTEAFF	TGTGCCAGCAGTTACCCTTCGGATAGGGGGACTGAAGCTTTCTTT
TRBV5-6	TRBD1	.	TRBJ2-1	CASRSARGHEQFF	TGTGCCAGCAGATCTGCCAGGGGGCATGAGCAGTTCTTC
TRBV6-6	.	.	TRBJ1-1	CASRRDGEAFF	TGTGCCAGCAGGCGGGACGGTGAAGCTTTCTTT
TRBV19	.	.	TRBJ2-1	CASSIAAAIYNEQFF	TGTGCCAGTAGTATAGCAGCGGCAATTTACAATGAGCAGTTCTTC
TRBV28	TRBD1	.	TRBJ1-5	CASSAFWTGRNQPQHF	TGTGCCAGCAGTGCCTTTTGGACAGGGCGCAATCAGCCCCAGCATTTT
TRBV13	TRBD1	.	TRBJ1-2	CASSVRDRKNYGYTF	TGTGCCAGCAGCGTCCGGGACAGAAAAAACTATGGCTACACCTTC
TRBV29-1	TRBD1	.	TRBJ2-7	CSVENGTGGVHEQYF	TGCAGCGTTGAAAATGGGACAGGGGGTGTGCACGAGCAGTACTTC
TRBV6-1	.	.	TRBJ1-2	CASRWTDSYGYTF	TGTGCCAGCAGATGGACGGACAGTTATGGCTACACCTTC
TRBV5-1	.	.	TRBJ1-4	CASSLWGGNEKLFF	TGCGCCAGCAGCTTGTGGGGGGGTAATGAAAAACTGTTTTTT
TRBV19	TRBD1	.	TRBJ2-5	CASSISTGDEETQYF	TGTGCCAGTAGTATATCAACAGGGGACGAAGAGACCCAGTACTTC
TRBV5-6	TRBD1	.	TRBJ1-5	CASSARQGANQPQHF	TGTGCCAGCAGCGCTAGACAGGGGGCCAATCAGCCCCAGCATTTT
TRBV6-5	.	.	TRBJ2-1	CASSNRLQGGNEQFF	TGTGCCAGCAGTAACCGCTTACAAGGGGGCAATGAGCAGTTCTTC